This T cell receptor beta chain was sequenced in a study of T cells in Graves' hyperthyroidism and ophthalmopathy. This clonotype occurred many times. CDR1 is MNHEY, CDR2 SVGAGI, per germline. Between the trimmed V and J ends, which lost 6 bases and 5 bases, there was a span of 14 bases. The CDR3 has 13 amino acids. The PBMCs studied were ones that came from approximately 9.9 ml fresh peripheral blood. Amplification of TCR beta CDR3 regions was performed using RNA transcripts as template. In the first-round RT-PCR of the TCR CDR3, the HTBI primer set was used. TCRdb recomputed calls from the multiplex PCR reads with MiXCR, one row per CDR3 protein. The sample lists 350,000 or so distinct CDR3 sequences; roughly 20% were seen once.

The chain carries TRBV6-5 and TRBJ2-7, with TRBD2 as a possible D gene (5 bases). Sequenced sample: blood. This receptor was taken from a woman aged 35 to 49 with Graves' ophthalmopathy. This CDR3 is CASSLEGGDEQYF. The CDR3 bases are TGTGCCAGCAGCCTAGAGGGTGGCGACGAGCAGTACTTC.